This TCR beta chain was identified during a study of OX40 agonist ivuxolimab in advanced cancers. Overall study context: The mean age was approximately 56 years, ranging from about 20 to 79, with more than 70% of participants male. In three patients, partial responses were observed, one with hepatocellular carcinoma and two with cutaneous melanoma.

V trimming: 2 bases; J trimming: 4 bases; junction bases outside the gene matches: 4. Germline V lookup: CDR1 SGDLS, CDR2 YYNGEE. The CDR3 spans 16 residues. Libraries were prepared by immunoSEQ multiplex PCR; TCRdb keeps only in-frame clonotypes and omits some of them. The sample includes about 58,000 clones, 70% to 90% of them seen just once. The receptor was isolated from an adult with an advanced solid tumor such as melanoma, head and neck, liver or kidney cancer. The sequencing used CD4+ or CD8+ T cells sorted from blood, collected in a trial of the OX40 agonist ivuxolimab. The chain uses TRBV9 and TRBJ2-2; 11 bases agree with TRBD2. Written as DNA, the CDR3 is TGTGCCAGCAGCGTCTCTAGCGGGGGGACCACCGGGGAGCTGTTTTTT. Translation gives CASSVSSGGTTGELFF.